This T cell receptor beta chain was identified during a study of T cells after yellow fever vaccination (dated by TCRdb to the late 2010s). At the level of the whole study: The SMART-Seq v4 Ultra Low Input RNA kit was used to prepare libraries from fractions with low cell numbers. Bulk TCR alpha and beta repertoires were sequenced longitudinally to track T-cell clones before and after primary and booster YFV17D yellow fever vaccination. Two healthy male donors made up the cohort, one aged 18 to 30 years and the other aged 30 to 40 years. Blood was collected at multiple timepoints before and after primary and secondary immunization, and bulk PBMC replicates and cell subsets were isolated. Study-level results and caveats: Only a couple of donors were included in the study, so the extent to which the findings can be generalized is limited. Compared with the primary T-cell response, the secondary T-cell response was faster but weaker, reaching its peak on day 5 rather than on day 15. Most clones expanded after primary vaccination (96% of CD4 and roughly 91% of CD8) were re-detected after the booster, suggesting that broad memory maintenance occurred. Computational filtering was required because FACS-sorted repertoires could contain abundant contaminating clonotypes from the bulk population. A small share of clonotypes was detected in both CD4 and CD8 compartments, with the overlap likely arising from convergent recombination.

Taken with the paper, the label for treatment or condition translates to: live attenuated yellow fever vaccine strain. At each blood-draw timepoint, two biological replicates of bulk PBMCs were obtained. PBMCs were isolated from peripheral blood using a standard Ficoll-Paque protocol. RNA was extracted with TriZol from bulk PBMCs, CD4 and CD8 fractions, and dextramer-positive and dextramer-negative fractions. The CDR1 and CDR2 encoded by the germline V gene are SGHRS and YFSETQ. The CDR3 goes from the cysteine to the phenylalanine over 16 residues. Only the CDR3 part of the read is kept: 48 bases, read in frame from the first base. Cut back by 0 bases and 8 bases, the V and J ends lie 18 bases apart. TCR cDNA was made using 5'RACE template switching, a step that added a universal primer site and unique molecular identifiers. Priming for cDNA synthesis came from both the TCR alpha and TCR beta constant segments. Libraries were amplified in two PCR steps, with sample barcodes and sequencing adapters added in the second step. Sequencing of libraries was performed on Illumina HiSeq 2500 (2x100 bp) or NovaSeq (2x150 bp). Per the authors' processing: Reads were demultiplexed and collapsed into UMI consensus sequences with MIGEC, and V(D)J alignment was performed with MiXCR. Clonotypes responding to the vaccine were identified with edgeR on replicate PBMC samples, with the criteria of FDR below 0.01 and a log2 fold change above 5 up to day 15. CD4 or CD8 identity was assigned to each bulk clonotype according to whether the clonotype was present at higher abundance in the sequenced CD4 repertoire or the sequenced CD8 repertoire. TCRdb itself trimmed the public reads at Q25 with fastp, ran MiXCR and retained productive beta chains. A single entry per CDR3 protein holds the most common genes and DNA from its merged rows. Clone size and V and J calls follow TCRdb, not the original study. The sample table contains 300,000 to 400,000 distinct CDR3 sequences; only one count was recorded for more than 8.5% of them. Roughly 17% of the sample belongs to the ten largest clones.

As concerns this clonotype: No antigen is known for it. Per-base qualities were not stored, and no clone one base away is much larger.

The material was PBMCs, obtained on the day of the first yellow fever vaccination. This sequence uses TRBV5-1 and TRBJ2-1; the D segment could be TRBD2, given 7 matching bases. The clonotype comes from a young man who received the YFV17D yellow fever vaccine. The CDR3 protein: CASSLAPGGGHYEQFF. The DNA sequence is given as TGCGCCAGCAGCTTGGCCCCTGGGGGGGGGCACTATGAGCAGTTCTTC.